This T cell receptor beta chain emerged from a study of shared clonotypes between healthy human individuals. Study-wide background: Three CD4 naive, three CD4 memory, two CD8 naive and one CD8 memory plate were used per donor.

Here immunoSEQ multiplex PCR was the method, and the copy in TCRdb shows in-frame clones only, minus some. Among roughly 2,000,000 clones listed, less than 95% were seen once. Trimming shortened V by 0 bases and J by 0 bases, and 12 bases separated the two germline ends. Germline lookup yields CDR1 LGHNA and CDR2 YSLEER. The CDR3 runs to 17 residues. CD45RO-negative, CCR7-positively selected cells formed the naive CD8 fraction, excluding terminally differentiated effector memory CD45RA+ cells. This clonotype was obtained from a young man in good health. The material sequenced was naive CD8+ T cells sorted from blood. The rearrangement joins TRBV4-3 to TRBJ1-3; D is undetermined. CDR3 DNA sequence: TGCGCCAGCAGCCAAGACGAAACAGCTAGCTCTGGAAACACCATATATTTT. Protein: CASSQDETASSGNTIYF.